This note documents a single TCR beta chain sequence. Its cognate antigen has yet to be identified. No base quality information exists; no much larger clone differs at one position. Libraries were constructed by the immunoSEQ multiplex PCR assay. TCRdb's version of the immuneACCESS table is confined to in-frame rearrangements and falls short of the full clone set. An unresolved V gene accounts for under half of the shortfall where checked; the remainder is of unknown origin. The sample table lists roughly 370,000 clones, around 90% of them with a count of one. The ten most abundant clones make up 6% to 7% of the sample. This specimen belongs to a study of control samples from healthy donors and cancer patients (dated by TCRdb to the early 2020s). Specimen: PBMCs. The sequence came from a middle-aged man with head and neck cancer.

DNA sequence: TGTGCCGGATCCCCGGGACTACCCACAGATACGCAGTATTTT. It codes for CAGSPGLPTDTQYF. The chain couples TRBV6-6 to TRBJ2-3, with TRBD2 matching 7 junction bases. The germline V gene (reference sequence) gives CDR1 as MNHNY and CDR2 as SVGAGI. V trim: 11 bases; J trim: 2 bases; unmatched bases: 10. The CDR3, from cysteine to phenylalanine, totals 14 residues. The kept DNA is CDR3 alone, 42 bases in frame from the first base.